This passage covers 29 T cell receptor beta chains from one sample sequenced in a study of beta chain features in type 1 diabetes. Expressed TCRB transcripts got sequenced, as all isolated RNA was reverse transcribed. Measured with immunoSEQ multiplex PCR; TCRdb has only the in-frame clones, and not every one. Of around 300,000 clones detected, approximately 16% appear once; the ten largest clones hold roughly 0.015%. Their antigens remain unidentified. Study-level results: There was a moderate but significant shortening of TCRB CDR3s in all four CD4+ subsets of Type 1 diabetes patients.

Sequenced input: naive CD4+ T cells from blood. The receptors stem from a young man with type 1 diabetes.

In this sample, this clone turned up a few times. CDR3 sequence: CAISETALAYEQYF. DNA of the CDR3: TGTGCCATCAGTGAGACGGCCCTAGCCTACGAGCAGTACTTC. The chain is built from TRBV10-3 and TRBJ2-7; D gene uncertain. The CDR3 totals 14 residues. CDR1 and CDR2 from the germline V gene are ENHRY and SYGVKD. The V end lost 2 bases, the J end lost 2 bases, and 10 bases lay between the germline ends.

The V and J genes are TRBV28 and TRBJ2-2; a possible D gene is TRBD2 (6 bases). Germline V gene sequence: CDR1 MDHEN, CDR2 SYDVKM. This CDR3 contains 15 residues. V was trimmed by 6 bases and J by 1 base, leaving 12 bases between them. The CDR3 region has the DNA TGTGCCAGCAGGACCGGGACTGAGAACACCGGGGAGCTGTTTTTT. It codes for CASRTGTENTGELFF.

The CDR3, as DNA: TGCGCCAGCAGTCCGGGACAGGGAAGGCCAGATACGCAGTATTTT. Translated: CASSPGQGRPDTQYF. The chain has TRBV5-1 and TRBJ2-3, with 9 bases lining up with TRBD1. This CDR3 region has 15 residues. The germline CDR1 and CDR2 sequences are SGHRS and YFSETQ. The V gene end was trimmed by 5 bases and the J gene end by 4 bases; junction bases not matched to a gene: 8.

This clone was seen a handful of times. The V call is TRBV4-1, the J call TRBJ2-1, with 8 bases fitting TRBD2. Losses at the gene ends were 4 bases for V and 1 base for J; bases not matched to a gene: 3. The germline V gene has CDR1 MGHRA and CDR2 YSYEKL. CDR3 length: 15 residues. The DNA of the CDR3 is TGCGCCAGCAGCCTACTAGCGGTATCCTACAATGAGCAGTTCTTC. Translated, it gives CASSLLAVSYNEQFF.

This clone was observed a handful of times. The J gene is TRBJ1-1, the V gene TRBV27; no clear D. CDR1 MNHEY and CDR2 SMNVEV come from the germline V gene (reference sequence). The germline V and J ends were trimmed by 4 bases and 6 bases, with 12 bases remaining between them. The CDR3 loop spans 13 amino acids. CDR3 nucleotide sequence: TGTGCCAGCAGTTCAGGCCGAATCGCTGAAGCTTTCTTT. This encodes CASSSGRIAEAFF.

This chain joins TRBV4-3 and TRBJ2-7, with TRBD1 identical over 10 bases. CDR1 and CDR2 from the germline V gene are LGHNA and YSLEER. There are 15 residues in the CDR3. V shed 4 bases and J 7 bases; nucleotides not matched to a gene: 10. DNA of the CDR3: TGCGCCAGCAGCCCCTCTCCTGGACAGGGGGAAGAGCAGTACTTC. It translates to CASSPSPGQGEEQYF.

V and J are TRBV10-3 and TRBJ1-3, with 8 bases matching TRBD1. This CDR3 comprises 15 residues. Looked up from germline, CDR1 is ENHRY and CDR2 is SYGVKD. J gave up 2 bases and V 0 bases, and 0 bases lay outside the gene matches. In nucleotides, the CDR3 is TGTGCCATCAGTGAGTCGACAGGGGCTGGAAACACCATATATTTT. Protein sequence: CAISESTGAGNTIYF.

The rearrangement links TRBV6-1 to TRBJ1-6; tentative D call: TRBD1 (6 bases). This CDR3 is 13 amino acids long. The ends were cut back, 8 bases at V and 9 bases at J, with 14 bases in the middle. Germline V CDR1 and CDR2: MNHNS, SASEGT. The CDR3 loop is CASGRQAISPLHF. Written as DNA, the CDR3 is TGTGCCAGCGGCAGACAGGCGATTTCACCCCTCCACTTT.

V and J are TRBV19 and TRBJ2-3, with 7 bases lining up with TRBD1. Germline V gene data show CDR1 as LNHDA and CDR2 as SQIVND (reference sequence). With V trimmed by 7 bases and J by 4 bases, 5 bases remained unmatched. The CDR3 extends over 13 amino acids. The CDR3, as DNA: TGTGCCAGTACGGGGACAGTTCCAGATACGCAGTATTTT. Its translation: CASTGTVPDTQYF.

This clone was detected a few times. The chain employs TRBV19 and TRBJ1-1; the match to TRBD1 covers 7 bases. Germline CDR1 is LNHDA and CDR2 is SQIVND (reference sequence). CDR3 length equals 12 residues. V trimming: 6 bases; J trimming: 11 bases; junction bases outside the gene matches: 9. CDR3 residues: CASSTQGKIAFF. The CDR3 bases are TGTGCCAGTAGCACACAGGGGAAAATTGCTTTCTTT. Full variable domain (missing parts from reference TRBV19 and TRBJ1-1): DGGITQSPKYLFRKEGQNVTLSCEQNLNHDAMYWYRQDPGQGLRLIYYSQIVNDFQKGDIAEGYSVSREKKESFPLTVTSAQKNPTAFYLCASSTQGKIAFFGQGTRLTVV.

The V and J genes are TRBV7-8 and TRBJ2-3; D call uncertain. In germline, CDR1 is SGHVS, CDR2 FQNEAQ. This CDR3 is built from 15 residues. Trimming shortened V by 5 bases and J by 2 bases, and 14 bases separated the two germline ends. This chain's CDR3 is CASSQVELSTDTQYF. CDR3 DNA sequence: TGTGCCAGCAGCCAAGTCGAACTTTCCACAGATACGCAGTATTTT.

The CDR3 DNA follows: TGTGCCAGCAGCTTCCGTGGGGAGGGAGATACGCAGTATTTT. Its protein is CASSFRGEGDTQYF. This chain connects TRBV11-2 to TRBJ2-3; 7 bases map to TRBD2. The junction had 5 bases not matched to a gene; V was cut back by 3 bases and J by 5 bases. Germline CDR1 is SGHAT and CDR2 is FQNNGV. The CDR3 extends over 14 amino acids.

This clone was detected a few times. This rearrangement joins TRBV4-2 to TRBJ2-1, with D perhaps TRBD2 (7 bases). V lost 1 base to trimming and J lost 2 bases, with 18 bases between them. The germline gives CDR1 LGHNA, CDR2 YNFKEQ. The CDR3 contains 18 residues. Here the CDR3 reads CASSQAPSGGGTYNEQFF. CDR3 nucleotide sequence: TGTGCCAGCAGCCAAGCCCCTTCTGGCGGGGGCACCTACAATGAGCAGTTCTTC.

This CDR3 reads CASSLLGTAYEQYF. The CDR3 DNA is TGCGCCAGCAGCTTGTTGGGCACCGCCTACGAGCAGTACTTC. V is TRBV5-1 and J is TRBJ2-7, with no clear D. The CDR3 loop spans 14 amino acids. V was cut by 1 base and J by 2 bases, with 10 bases left in between. Germline assignment: CDR1 SGHRS and CDR2 YFSETQ.

This clone appeared a few times. V gene TRBV7-9 combines with J gene TRBJ2-3; TRBD1 aligns across 8 bases. Germline V gives CDR1 SEHNR, CDR2 FQNEAQ (reference sequence). Trimming at V came to 4 bases and at J to 1 base, leaving 7 bases not matched to a gene. This CDR3 comprises 16 residues. The CDR3, as DNA: TGTGCCAGCAGCTACTGGACAGGGTCTCGCACAGATACGCAGTATTTT. Translating gives CASSYWTGSRTDTQYF. The full variable domain, rest sourced from reference TRBV7-9 and TRBJ2-3, is DTGVSQNPRHKITKRGQNVTFRCDPISEHNRLYWYRQTLGQGPEFLTYFQNEAQLEKSRLLSDRFSAERPKGSFSTLEIQRTEQGDSAMYLCASSYWTGSRTDTQYFGPGTRLTVL.

This chain uses TRBV7-9 with TRBJ1-2, with D possibly matching TRBD1 (5 bases). This CDR3 has 16 residues. The ends were cut back, 4 bases at V and 0 bases at J, with 15 bases in the middle. Germline V gives CDR1 SEHNR, CDR2 FQNEAQ (reference sequence). The DNA for the CDR3 is TGTGCCAGCAGCTCCGCGTGGACACCTTCTAACTATGGCTACACCTTC. Translating gives CASSSAWTPSNYGYTF.

V is TRBV21-1 and J is TRBJ2-7; no check of the table's D call, TRBD1, against the DNA was made. TRBV21-1 counts as a pseudogene. This CDR3 is 13 amino acids long. In nucleotides, the CDR3 is TGTGCCAGCAGCAAAGTGGGCCAGGGCGAGCAGTACTTC. Its translation is CASSKVGQGEQYF.

The rearrangement links TRBV4-2 to TRBJ2-2, with D perhaps TRBD1 (5 bases). This CDR3 spans 13 amino acids. Germline assignment: CDR1 LGHNA and CDR2 YNFKEQ. V was clipped by 4 bases and J by 6 bases, with 9 bases between them. In DNA form, the CDR3 reads TGTGCCAGCAGCCGGACACTGGCCGGGGAGCTGTTTTTT. Protein product: CASSRTLAGELFF.

This clone was observed a few times. The rearrangement links TRBV19 to TRBJ1-1; D unresolved. Per germline, CDR1 LNHDA and CDR2 SQIVND (reference sequence). Trimming removed 5 bases from V and 4 bases from J, with 14 bases in between. There are 14 residues in the CDR3. The CDR3, as DNA: TGTGCCAGTAGTTTAGCCCCGGGATCCACTGAAGCTTTCTTT. Translating gives CASSLAPGSTEAFF.

There are a few counts of this clone. The chain has TRBV6-5 and TRBJ2-3; TRBD2 agrees at 11 bases. The CDR3 sequence is 14 residues long. Germline CDR1 is MNHEY and CDR2 is SVGAGI. The V gene end was trimmed by 10 bases and the J gene end by 3 bases; junction bases not matched to a gene: 6. The chain's CDR3 is CATASGGSTDTQYF. The CDR3, as DNA: TGTGCCACCGCTAGCGGGGGGAGTACAGATACGCAGTATTTT.

The chain joins TRBV28 to TRBJ2-4, with TRBD2 matching 7 bases. After removal of 5 bases from V and 0 bases from J, the junction contained 4 bases not matched to a gene. CDR3 length: 15 amino acids. CDR1 and CDR2 from the germline V gene are MDHEN and SYDVKM. As DNA, the CDR3 is TGTGCCAGCAGTACCGGGGGGTTAGCCAAAAACATTCAGTACTTC. Translating it yields CASSTGGLAKNIQYF.

This clone was detected a few times. The V and J genes are TRBV29-1 and TRBJ2-2; D uncertain. This CDR3 contains 13 residues. Trimming shortened V by 4 bases and J by 4 bases, and 10 bases separated the two germline ends. The germline gives CDR1 SQVTM, CDR2 ANQGSEA. As DNA, the CDR3 is TGCAGCGTTGGCTCAGCGTTCACCGGGGAGCTGTTTTTT. Amino acid sequence: CSVGSAFTGELFF.

The V call is TRBV2, the J call TRBJ1-2; TRBD1 agrees at 8 bases. CDR3 length: 15 residues. V gave up 3 bases and J gave up 8 bases; unmatched junction bases: 11. Per germline, CDR1 SNHLY and CDR2 FYNNEI. Here the CDR3 DNA reads TGTGCCAGCAGTGAGCCATCCCAGGGGGCGCAAGGCTACACCTTC. Translation gives CASSEPSQGAQGYTF.

This clone was seen a few times. CDR3 coding DNA: TGTGCCAGCAGCACCGGGACTACGTCCTACAATGAGCAGTTCTTC. The encoded protein is CASSTGTTSYNEQFF. V gene TRBV7-7 combines with J gene TRBJ2-1, with 7 bases lining up with TRBD2. Germline V gives CDR1 SSHAT, CDR2 FNYEAQ (reference sequence). The CDR3 contains 15 residues. V gave up 5 bases and J gave up 1 base; unmatched junction bases: 5.

V usage is TRBV30 and J usage is TRBJ2-5, with TRBD2 matching 9 bases. The CDR3 is 13 residues long. Germline trimming cut 5 bases from V and 5 bases from J; bases unmatched to any gene: 6. Germline lookup yields CDR1 GTSNPN and CDR2 SVGIG (reference sequence). The CDR3 sequence: CAWGAGGWETQYF. The DNA for the CDR3 is TGTGCCTGGGGAGCGGGGGGTTGGGAGACCCAGTACTTC.

The gene calls are TRBV11-2 and TRBJ2-5, with 7 bases that match TRBD2. This CDR3 is built from 16 residues. Germline V CDR1 and CDR2: SGHAT, FQNNGV. With 5 bases clipped from V and 0 bases from J, the junction kept 9 bases outside the gene matches. The CDR3 bases are TGTGCCAGCAGCCCAGTTAGCGGGCTCAACCAAGAGACCCAGTACTTC. Its translation: CASSPVSGLNQETQYF.

This clone has just a few counts. This sequence joins TRBV13 and TRBJ1-1; 7 bases are a match to TRBD1. Trimming removed 4 bases from V and 10 bases from J; junction bases left unmatched: 9. Germline V gives CDR1 PRHDT, CDR2 FYEKMQ (reference sequence). The CDR3 is 13 amino acids. CDR3 residues: CASSSRQGWSAFF. CDR3 DNA: TGTGCCAGCAGCTCGAGACAGGGTTGGTCAGCTTTCTTT.

The V and J genes are TRBV2 and TRBJ2-3; the match to TRBD2 covers 12 bases. This CDR3 has 15 amino acids. CDR1 is SNHLY, CDR2 FYNNEI, per germline. Trimming cost V 9 bases and J 5 bases; bases outside gene matches: 9. The CDR3 DNA sequence: TGTGCCAGTATACGGACTAGCGGGACCAAAGATACGCAGTATTTT. It specifies CASIRTSGTKDTQYF.

The V gene is TRBV5-1, the J gene TRBJ2-2, with D tentatively TRBD2 (5 bases). Trimming cost V 4 bases and J 6 bases, with 16 bases left between them. The CDR3 has 15 residues. Germline CDR1 and CDR2: SGHRS and YFSETQ. Here the CDR3 reads CASSRNRGGPGELFF. The CDR3 bases are TGCGCCAGCAGCCGGAATAGAGGCGGGCCCGGGGAGCTGTTTTTT.